The clone carrying this T cell receptor (beta chain) was observed a few times. Its antigen remains unidentified. V lost 7 bases and J 4 bases, leaving 17 bases between the germline ends. The CDR3 has 14 residues. TCRdb re-called the reads through MiXCR, storing one row per CDR3 protein. The table includes more than 400,000 distinct CDR3 sequences, approximately 26% detected once. This record belongs to a study of T cell repertoires in cytomegalovirus infection. Background on the study: Indications came from public TCR beta signatures; they pointed to CMV infection and to a matching HLA type. Study outcomes and limitations: Identification of carriers of CMV plus the relevant HLA was achieved through cumulative public TCR beta family frequency. HLA-C-restricted CMV-specific TCR beta clonotypes prevailed in the ex vivo response.

Sequencing used PBMCs. The V and J genes are TRBV12-3 or TRBV12-4 and TRBJ2-7, with D maybe TRBD2 (7 bases). The clonotype originates from a human donor in good health (CMV status not recorded). Some clones in this sample may be carry-over from other donors' samples. CDR3 protein: CASTLGGEGYEQYF. CDR3 in DNA: TGTGCCAGCACCTTAGGGGGGGAGGGATACGAGCAGTACTTC.